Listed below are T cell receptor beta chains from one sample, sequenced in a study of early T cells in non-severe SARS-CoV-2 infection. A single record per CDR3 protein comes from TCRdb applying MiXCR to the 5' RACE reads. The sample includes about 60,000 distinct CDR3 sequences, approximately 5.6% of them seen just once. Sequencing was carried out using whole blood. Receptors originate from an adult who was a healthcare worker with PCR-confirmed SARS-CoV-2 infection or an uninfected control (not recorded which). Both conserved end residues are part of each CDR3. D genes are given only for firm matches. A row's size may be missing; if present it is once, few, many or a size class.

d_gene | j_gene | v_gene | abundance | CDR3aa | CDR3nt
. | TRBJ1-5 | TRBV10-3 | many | CAISVSDGGHGPQHF | TGTGCCATCAGTGTATCGGACGGGGGCCATGGGCCCCAGCATTTT
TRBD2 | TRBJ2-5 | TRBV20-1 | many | CSATELRTSVIKETQYF | TGCAGTGCCACTGAACTGAGGACTAGCGTAATCAAAGAGACCCAGTACTTC
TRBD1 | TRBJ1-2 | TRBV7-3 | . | CASSFDRGSYGYTF | TGTGCCAGCAGCTTCGACAGGGGAAGCTATGGCTACACCTTC
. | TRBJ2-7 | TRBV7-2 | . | CASSSRTVLSYEQYF | TGTGCCAGCAGCTCGCGGACAGTTCTGTCCTACGAGCAGTACTTC
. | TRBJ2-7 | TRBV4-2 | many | CASSQADTSEQYF | TGTGCCAGCAGCCAAGCCGACACGAGCGAGCAGTACTTC
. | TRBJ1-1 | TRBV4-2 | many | CASSQEGGAEAFF | TGTGCCAGCAGCCAAGAGGGGGGGGCTGAAGCTTTCTTT
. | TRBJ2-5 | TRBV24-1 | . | CATSDSRQGGSQETQYF | TGTGCCACCAGTGATTCCCGGCAGGGGGGGAGCCAAGAGACCCAGTACTTC
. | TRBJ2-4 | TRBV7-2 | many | CASSPSSRGKNIQYF | TGTGCCAGCAGCCCTTCTAGCCGCGGGAAAAACATTCAGTACTTC
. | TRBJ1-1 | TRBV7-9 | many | CASSLGSTEAFF | TGTGCCAGCAGCTTAGGCAGCACTGAAGCTTTCTTT
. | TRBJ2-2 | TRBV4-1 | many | CASSQRAGNTGELFF | TGCGCCAGCAGCCAAAGGGCCGGGAACACCGGGGAGCTGTTTTTT
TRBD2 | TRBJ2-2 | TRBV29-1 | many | CSVGEGRSGELFF | TGCAGCGTGGGGGAGGGCCGTTCCGGGGAGCTGTTTTTT
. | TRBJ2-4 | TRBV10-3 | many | CAISEVLAKNIQYF | TGTGCCATCAGTGAGGTACTAGCCAAAAACATTCAGTACTTC
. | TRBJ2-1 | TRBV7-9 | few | CASSLEGLANEQFF | TGTGCCAGCAGCTTAGAAGGTTTGGCCAATGAGCAGTTCTTC
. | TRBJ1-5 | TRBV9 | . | CASSVESGLSNQPQHF | TGTGCCAGCAGCGTAGAGTCAGGGCTTAGCAATCAGCCCCAGCATTTT
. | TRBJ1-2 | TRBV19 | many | CASSISPPHYGYTF | TGTGCCAGTAGTATATCCCCACCGCACTATGGCTACACCTTC
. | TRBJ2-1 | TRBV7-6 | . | CASSKSGGGSSYNEQFF | TGTGCCAGCAGCAAGTCCGGAGGGGGAAGCTCCTACAATGAGCAGTTCTTC
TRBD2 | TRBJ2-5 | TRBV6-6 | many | CASMSRGGAETQYF | TGTGCCAGCATGTCACGGGGGGGGGCAGAGACCCAGTACTTC
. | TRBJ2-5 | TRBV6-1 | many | CASSEQGRGGQETQYF | TGTGCCAGCAGTGAACAGGGGCGCGGTGGCCAAGAGACCCAGTACTTC
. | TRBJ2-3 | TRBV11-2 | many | CASGPLGADTQYF | TGTGCCAGCGGACCCCTAGGCGCAGATACGCAGTATTTT
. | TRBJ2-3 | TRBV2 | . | CASSEGRTDTQYF | TGTGCCAGCAGTGAAGGACGGACAGATACGCAGTATTTT
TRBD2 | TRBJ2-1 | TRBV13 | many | CASSKLTGTSLSEEQFF | TGTGCCAGCAGCAAATTGACCGGGACTAGTCTTTCGGAAGAGCAGTTCTTC
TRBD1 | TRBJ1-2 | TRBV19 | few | CASKTGVKNYGYTF | TGTGCCAGCAAGACAGGGGTAAAGAACTATGGCTACACCTTC
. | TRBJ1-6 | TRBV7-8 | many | CASSQDDSLMGFREYNSPLHF | TGTGCCAGCAGCCAAGATGATTCCCTTATGGGGTTCCGAGAGTATAATTCACCCCTCCACTTT
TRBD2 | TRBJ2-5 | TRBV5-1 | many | CASSTPGLASQETQYF | TGCGCCAGCAGCACGCCGGGACTAGCGTCTCAAGAGACCCAGTACTTC
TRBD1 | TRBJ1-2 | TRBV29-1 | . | CSATQTGNYGYTF | TGCAGCGCTACACAGACAGGGAACTATGGCTACACCTTC
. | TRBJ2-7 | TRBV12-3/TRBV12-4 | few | CASSLPGLSLEQYF | TGTGCCAGCAGTTTACCGGGGCTATCCCTCGAGCAGTACTTC
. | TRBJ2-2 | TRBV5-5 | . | CASSLVGAGELFF | TGTGCCAGCAGCTTGGTTGGGGCCGGGGAGCTGTTTTTT
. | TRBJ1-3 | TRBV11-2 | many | CASSSLRGNSGNTIYF | TGTGCCAGCAGCTCACTGCGGGGTAACTCTGGAAACACCATATATTTT
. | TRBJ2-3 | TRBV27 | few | CASSFGGATDTQYF | TGTGCCAGCAGTTTTGGTGGGGCCACAGATACGCAGTATTTT
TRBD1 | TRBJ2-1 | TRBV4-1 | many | CASSQDATGAGKRNEQFF | TGCGCCAGCAGCCAAGACGCTACAGGGGCAGGGAAGCGAAATGAGCAGTTCTTC
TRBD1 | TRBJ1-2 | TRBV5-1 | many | CASSLAGTASGYTF | TGCGCCAGCAGCTTGGCCGGGACAGCATCTGGCTACACCTTC
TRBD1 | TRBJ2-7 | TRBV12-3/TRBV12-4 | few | CASKTGQGSYEQYF | TGTGCCAGCAAAACCGGACAGGGGAGCTACGAGCAGTACTTC
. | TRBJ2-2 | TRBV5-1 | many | CASSRNTGELFF | TGTGCCAGCAGCAGGAACACCGGGGAGCTGTTTTTT
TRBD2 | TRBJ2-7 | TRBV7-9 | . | CASNLAGVNYEQYF | TGTGCCAGTAACCTAGCGGGAGTTAACTACGAGCAGTACTTC
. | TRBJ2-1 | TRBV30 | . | CAWSVGGSRVQFF | TGTGCCTGGAGCGTGGGAGGCTCGAGGGTGCAGTTCTTC
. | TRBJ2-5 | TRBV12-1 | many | CASSFIRGSLQETQYF | TGTGCCAGCAGCTTTATTCGCGGGAGCCTCCAAGAGACCCAGTACTTC
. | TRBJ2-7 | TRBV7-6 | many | CASSSDERYSYEQYF | TGTGCCAGCAGCTCGGACGAACGATACTCCTACGAGCAGTACTTC